This T cell receptor beta chain was obtained from a study of blood T cell repertoires in COVID-19. As for the study in general: Material from acute and convalescent COVID-19 was sourced from the United States, Italy and Spain. In each case, the material was cDNA or gDNA derived from T cells, B-cell-depleted T cells, or PBMCs.

In the study's own analysis: Counts of nucleated cells, estimated from reference gene primer amplification, were obtained. Assay used: immunoSEQ multiplex PCR; TCRdb lists only in-frame clones, some missing. That table is the source of V, J and clone size, and D and trimming were worked out from the DNA. The repertoire includes 250,000 to 350,000 clones, approximately 90% of them detected once, and around 12% sits in the top ten. V lost 1 base and J 6 bases, leaving 9 bases between the germline ends. The CDR3 totals 14 residues. The germline V gene encodes CDR1 MDHEN and CDR2 SYDVKM. J is TRBJ1-4 and V is TRBV28; the D is unclear. Sequenced material: peripheral blood. This clonotype was sampled from a woman aged 55-75 years with acute or convalescent COVID-19. The CDR3: CASSLSDIDEKLFF. CDR3 DNA: TGTGCCAGCAGTTTATCAGACATCGATGAAAAACTGTTTTTT.